A selection of T cell receptor beta chains follows, all from one sample in a study of CXCR3-negative and CXCR3-positive naive CD8 T cells. Reprocessing the 5' RACE reads, TCRdb reports a single entry for every CDR3 protein and omits DNA. The sample table sets out roughly 93,000 distinct CDR3 sequences. Input material: naive CXCR3+ CD8+ T cells from blood. All receptors come from a human donor in good health. Some clones in this sample may be carry-over from other donors' samples. CDR3s include the opening cysteine and the closing phenylalanine or tryptophan. Each record gives: J gene, V gene, CDR3 protein.

j_call: TRBJ2-7
v_call: TRBV13
cdr3_aa: CASSLGARAEQYF

j_call: TRBJ2-7
v_call: TRBV4-2
cdr3_aa: CASSQERNSYEQYF

j_call: TRBJ2-1
v_call: TRBV11-3
cdr3_aa: CASSFVLAGLNEQFF

j_call: TRBJ2-7
v_call: TRBV12-3/TRBV12-4
cdr3_aa: CASSFYRVASYEQYF

j_call: TRBJ2-1
v_call: TRBV6-2/TRBV6-3
cdr3_aa: CASSDLPGGLDEQFF

j_call: TRBJ2-1
v_call: TRBV13
cdr3_aa: CASSLQPGLAVYNEQFF

j_call: TRBJ1-1
v_call: TRBV12-3/TRBV12-4
cdr3_aa: CASSLSGRGTEAFF

j_call: TRBJ2-7
v_call: TRBV28
cdr3_aa: CASSWRQGFEQYF

j_call: TRBJ2-7
v_call: TRBV14
cdr3_aa: CASSVGQGINYEQYF

j_call: TRBJ2-7
v_call: TRBV5-6
cdr3_aa: CASSLAGTGFSYEQYF

j_call: TRBJ2-5
v_call: TRBV20-1
cdr3_aa: CSARSSAYQETQYF

j_call: TRBJ2-4
v_call: TRBV28
cdr3_aa: CASSLRQGIAKNIQYF

j_call: TRBJ2-7
v_call: TRBV12-3/TRBV12-4
cdr3_aa: CASSTSGYYEQYF

j_call: TRBJ2-7
v_call: TRBV12-3/TRBV12-4
cdr3_aa: CASSLVERLYEQYF

j_call: TRBJ2-2
v_call: TRBV12-5
cdr3_aa: CASGLPPQGHGELFF

j_call: TRBJ2-1
v_call: TRBV20-1
cdr3_aa: CSARDRTSGSYNEQFF

j_call: TRBJ1-2
v_call: TRBV9
cdr3_aa: CASSVVPGSNYGYTF

j_call: TRBJ2-7
v_call: TRBV7-7
cdr3_aa: CASSLGQGRSYEQYF

j_call: TRBJ2-1
v_call: TRBV7-2
cdr3_aa: CASSSELFYNEQFF

j_call: TRBJ2-1
v_call: TRBV7-9
cdr3_aa: CASRPEAGNNEQFF